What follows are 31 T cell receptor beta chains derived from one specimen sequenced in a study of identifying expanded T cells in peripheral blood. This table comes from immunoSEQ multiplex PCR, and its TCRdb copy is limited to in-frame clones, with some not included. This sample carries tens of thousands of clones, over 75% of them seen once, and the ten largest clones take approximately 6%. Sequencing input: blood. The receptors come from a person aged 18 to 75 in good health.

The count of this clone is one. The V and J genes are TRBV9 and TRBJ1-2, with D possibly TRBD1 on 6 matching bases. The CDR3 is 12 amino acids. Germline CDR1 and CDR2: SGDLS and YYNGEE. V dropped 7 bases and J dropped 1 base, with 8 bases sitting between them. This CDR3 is CASEGGNYGYTF. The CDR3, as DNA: TGTGCCAGCGAGGGGGGTAACTATGGCTACACCTTC.

Written as DNA, the CDR3 is TGCGCCAGCAGCGATCGGGGACAGGGGGCGTACAATGAGCAGTTCTTC. This translates into CASSDRGQGAYNEQFF. The chain recombines TRBV4-1 with TRBJ2-1, with 12 bases lining up with TRBD1. Trimming at V came to 5 bases and at J to 4 bases, leaving 6 bases not matched to a gene. This CDR3 has 16 residues. Per the germline V gene, CDR1 is MGHRA and CDR2 is YSYEKL.

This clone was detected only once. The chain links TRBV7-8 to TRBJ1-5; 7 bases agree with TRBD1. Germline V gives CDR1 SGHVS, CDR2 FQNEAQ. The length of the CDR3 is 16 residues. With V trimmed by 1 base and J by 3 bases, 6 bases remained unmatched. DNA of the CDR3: TGTGCCAGCAGCTTAGAGGACAGGCGCTTCAATCAGCCCCAGCATTTT. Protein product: CASSLEDRRFNQPQHF.

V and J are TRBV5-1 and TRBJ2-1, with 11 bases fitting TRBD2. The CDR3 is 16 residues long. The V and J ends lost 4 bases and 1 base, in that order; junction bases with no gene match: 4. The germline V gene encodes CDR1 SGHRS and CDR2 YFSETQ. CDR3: CASSPSGGRSYNEQFF. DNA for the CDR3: TGCGCCAGCAGCCCTAGCGGGGGGAGATCCTACAATGAGCAGTTCTTC.

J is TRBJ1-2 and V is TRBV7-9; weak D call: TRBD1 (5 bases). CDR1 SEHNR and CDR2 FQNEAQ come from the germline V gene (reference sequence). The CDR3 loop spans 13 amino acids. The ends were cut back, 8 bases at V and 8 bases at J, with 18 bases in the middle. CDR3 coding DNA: TGTGCCAGCCAGAACGGGGCGTCGAACGGCTACACCTTC. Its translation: CASQNGASNGYTF.

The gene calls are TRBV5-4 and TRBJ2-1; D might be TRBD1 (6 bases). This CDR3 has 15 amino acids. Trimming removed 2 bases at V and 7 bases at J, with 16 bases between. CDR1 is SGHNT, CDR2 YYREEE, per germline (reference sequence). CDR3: CASSFGWGPGNEQFF. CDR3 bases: TGTGCCAGCAGCTTCGGGTGGGGGCCGGGGAATGAGCAGTTCTTC.

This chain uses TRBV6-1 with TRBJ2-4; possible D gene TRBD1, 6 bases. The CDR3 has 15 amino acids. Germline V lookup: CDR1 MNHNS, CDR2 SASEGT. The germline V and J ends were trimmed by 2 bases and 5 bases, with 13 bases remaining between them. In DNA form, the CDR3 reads TGTGCCAGCAGTGAATGGGACATCCTGGAAAACATTCAGTACTTC. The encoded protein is CASSEWDILENIQYF.

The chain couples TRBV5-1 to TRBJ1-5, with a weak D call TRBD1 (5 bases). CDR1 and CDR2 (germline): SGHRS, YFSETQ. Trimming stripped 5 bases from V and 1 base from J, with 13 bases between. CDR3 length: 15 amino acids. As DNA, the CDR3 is TGCGCCAGCAGGCTGGGACTAGGAAGCAATCAGCCCCAGCATTTT. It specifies CASRLGLGSNQPQHF.

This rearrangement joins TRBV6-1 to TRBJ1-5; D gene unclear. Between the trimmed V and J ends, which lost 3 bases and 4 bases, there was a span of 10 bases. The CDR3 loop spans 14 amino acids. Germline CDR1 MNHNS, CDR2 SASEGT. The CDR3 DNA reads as TGTGCCAGCAGTGACCCGGGGTTTAATCAGCCCCAGCATTTT. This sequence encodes CASSDPGFNQPQHF.

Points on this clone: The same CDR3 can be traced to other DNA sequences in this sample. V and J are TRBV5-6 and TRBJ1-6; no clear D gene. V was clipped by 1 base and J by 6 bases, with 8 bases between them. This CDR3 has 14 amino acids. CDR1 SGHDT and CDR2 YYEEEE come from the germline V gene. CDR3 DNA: TGTGCCAGCAGCTTGCCTGGGCGTAATTCACCCCTCCACTTT. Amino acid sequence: CASSLPGRNSPLHF.

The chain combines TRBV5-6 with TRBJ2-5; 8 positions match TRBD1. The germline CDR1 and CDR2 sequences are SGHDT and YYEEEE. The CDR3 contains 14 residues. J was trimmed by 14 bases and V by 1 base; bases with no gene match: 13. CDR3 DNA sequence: TGTGCCAGCAGCTTGCCTCAGCAGGGGGCGAGGCCCTACTTC. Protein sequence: CASSLPQQGARPYF.

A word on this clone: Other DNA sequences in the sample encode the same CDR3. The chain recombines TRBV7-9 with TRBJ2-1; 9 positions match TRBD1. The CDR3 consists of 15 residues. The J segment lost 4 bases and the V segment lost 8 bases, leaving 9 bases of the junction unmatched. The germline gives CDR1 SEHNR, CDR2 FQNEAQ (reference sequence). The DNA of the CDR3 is TGTGCCAGCGGGCAGGGACAGGGCGGGTACAATGAGCAGTTCTTC. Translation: CASGQGQGGYNEQFF.

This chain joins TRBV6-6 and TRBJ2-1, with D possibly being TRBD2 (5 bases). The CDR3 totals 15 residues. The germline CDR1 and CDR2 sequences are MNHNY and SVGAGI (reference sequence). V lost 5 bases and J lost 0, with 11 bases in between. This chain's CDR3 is CASSTREGSYNEQFF. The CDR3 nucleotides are TGTGCCAGCAGTACCAGAGAGGGCTCCTACAATGAGCAGTTCTTC.

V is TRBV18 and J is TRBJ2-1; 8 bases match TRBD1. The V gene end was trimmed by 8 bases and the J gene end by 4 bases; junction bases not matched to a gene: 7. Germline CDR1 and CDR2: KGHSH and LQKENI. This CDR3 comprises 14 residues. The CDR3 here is CASRGGTGYNEQFF. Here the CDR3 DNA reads TGTGCCAGCCGGGGCGGGACAGGTTACAATGAGCAGTTCTTC.

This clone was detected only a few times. The CDR3 protein is CASHHNYGYTF. Written as DNA, the CDR3 is TGTGCCAGCCATCACAACTATGGCTACACCTTC. J is TRBJ1-2 and V is TRBV19, with no clear D. Germline V gene lookup returns CDR1 LNHDA and CDR2 SQIVND (reference sequence). V was shortened by 9 bases and J by 2 bases, with 7 bases between the two germline ends. The CDR3 runs 11 residues.

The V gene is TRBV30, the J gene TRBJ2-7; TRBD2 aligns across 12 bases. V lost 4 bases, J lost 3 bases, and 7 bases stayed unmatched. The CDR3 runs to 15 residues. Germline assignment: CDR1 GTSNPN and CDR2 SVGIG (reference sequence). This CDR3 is CAWNPSGRGIYEQYF. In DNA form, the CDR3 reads TGTGCCTGGAACCCTAGCGGGAGGGGGATCTACGAGCAGTACTTC.

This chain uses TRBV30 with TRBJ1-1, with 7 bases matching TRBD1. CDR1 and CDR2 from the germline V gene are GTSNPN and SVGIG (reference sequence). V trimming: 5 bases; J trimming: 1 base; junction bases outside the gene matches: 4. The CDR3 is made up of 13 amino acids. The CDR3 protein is CAWQGQPNTEAFF. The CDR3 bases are TGTGCCTGGCAGGGACAGCCGAACACTGAAGCTTTCTTT.

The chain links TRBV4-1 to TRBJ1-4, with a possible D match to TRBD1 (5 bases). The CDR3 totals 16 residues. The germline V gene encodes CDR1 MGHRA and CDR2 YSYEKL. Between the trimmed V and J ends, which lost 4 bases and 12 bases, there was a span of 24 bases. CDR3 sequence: CASSRPPGQGLLELFF. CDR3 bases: TGCGCCAGCAGCCGGCCCCCGGGGCAGGGCTTGTTGGAACTGTTTTTT.

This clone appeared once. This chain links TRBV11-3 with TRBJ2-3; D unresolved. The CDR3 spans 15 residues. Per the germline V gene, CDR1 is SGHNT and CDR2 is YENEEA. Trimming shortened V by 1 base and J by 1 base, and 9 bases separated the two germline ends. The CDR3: CASSLGAGGTDTQYF. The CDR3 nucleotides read TGTGCCAGCAGCTTAGGGGCAGGAGGCACAGATACGCAGTATTTT.

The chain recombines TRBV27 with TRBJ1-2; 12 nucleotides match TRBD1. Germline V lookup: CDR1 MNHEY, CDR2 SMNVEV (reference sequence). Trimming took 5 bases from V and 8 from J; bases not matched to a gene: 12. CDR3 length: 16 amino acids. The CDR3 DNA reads TGTGCCAGCAGTCCACCCCCGGGACAGGGGGCGGTGGGCTACACCTTC. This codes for CASSPPPGQGAVGYTF.

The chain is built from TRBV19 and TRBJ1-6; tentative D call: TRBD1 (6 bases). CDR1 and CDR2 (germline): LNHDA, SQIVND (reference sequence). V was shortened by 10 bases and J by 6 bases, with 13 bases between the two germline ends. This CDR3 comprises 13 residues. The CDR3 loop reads CATRDISNSPLHF. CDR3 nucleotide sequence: TGTGCCACCCGGGACATTTCTAATTCACCCCTCCACTTT.

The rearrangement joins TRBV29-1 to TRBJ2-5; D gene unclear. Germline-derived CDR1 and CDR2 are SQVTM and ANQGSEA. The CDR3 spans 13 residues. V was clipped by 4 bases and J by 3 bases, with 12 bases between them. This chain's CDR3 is CSVARNAEETQYF. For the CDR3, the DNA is TGCAGCGTTGCGAGAAATGCGGAAGAGACCCAGTACTTC.

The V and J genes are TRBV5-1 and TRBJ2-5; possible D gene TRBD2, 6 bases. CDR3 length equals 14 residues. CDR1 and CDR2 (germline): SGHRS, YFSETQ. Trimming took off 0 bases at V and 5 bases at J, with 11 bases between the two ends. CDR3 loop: CASSLAGVTETQYF. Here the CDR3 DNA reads TGCGCCAGCAGCTTGGCGGGAGTTACGGAGACCCAGTACTTC.

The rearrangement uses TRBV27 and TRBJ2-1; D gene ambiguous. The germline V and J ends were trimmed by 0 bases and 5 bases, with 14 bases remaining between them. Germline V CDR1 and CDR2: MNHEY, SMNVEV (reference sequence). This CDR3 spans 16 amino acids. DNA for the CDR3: TGTGCCAGCAGTTTATCTCGGTTCGTCCCGCACAATGAGCAGTTCTTC. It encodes CASSLSRFVPHNEQFF.

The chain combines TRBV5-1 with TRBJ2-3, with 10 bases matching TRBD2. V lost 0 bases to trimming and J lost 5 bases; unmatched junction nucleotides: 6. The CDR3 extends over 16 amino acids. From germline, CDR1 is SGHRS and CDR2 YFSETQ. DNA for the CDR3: TGCGCCAGCAGCTTGGCGGCTAGCGGGGGCGGAGATACGCAGTATTTT. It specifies CASSLAASGGGDTQYF.

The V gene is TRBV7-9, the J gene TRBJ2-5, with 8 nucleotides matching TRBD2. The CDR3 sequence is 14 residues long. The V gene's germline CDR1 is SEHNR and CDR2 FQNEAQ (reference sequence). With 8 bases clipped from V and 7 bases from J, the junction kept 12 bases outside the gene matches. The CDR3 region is CASGRLAFSVTQYF. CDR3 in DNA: TGTGCCAGCGGTAGACTAGCGTTCTCGGTGACCCAGTACTTC.

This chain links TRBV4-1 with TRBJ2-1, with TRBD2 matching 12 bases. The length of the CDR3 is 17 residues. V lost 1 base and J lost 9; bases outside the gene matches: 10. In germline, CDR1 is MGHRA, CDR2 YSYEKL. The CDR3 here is CASSQAVLAGGRREQFF. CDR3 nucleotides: TGCGCCAGCAGCCAAGCGGTGCTAGCGGGAGGGCGGCGTGAGCAGTTCTTC.

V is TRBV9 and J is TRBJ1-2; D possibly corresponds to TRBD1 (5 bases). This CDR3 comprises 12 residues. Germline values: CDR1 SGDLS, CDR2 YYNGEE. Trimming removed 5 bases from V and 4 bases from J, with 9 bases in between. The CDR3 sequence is CASRTGSYGYTF. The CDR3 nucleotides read TGTGCCAGCAGAACAGGATCCTATGGCTACACCTTC. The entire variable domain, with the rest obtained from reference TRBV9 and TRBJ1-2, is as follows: DSGVTQTPKHLITATGQRVTLRCSPRSGDLSVYWYQQSLDQGLQFLIQYYNGEERAKGNILERFSAQQFPDLHSELNLSSLELGDSALYFCASRTGSYGYTFGSGTRLTVV.

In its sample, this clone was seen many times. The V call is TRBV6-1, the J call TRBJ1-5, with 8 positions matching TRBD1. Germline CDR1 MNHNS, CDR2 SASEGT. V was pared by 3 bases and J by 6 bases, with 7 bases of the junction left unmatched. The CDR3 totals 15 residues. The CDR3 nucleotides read TGTGCCAGCAGTGATTGGACAGGGCCGGGTCAGCCCCAGCATTTT. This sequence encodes CASSDWTGPGQPQHF.

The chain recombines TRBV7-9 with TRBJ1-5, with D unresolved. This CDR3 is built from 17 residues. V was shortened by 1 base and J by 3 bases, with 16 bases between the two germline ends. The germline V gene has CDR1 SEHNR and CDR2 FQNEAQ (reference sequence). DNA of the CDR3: TGTGCCAGCAGCTTAGGACCGGGGAACACCGACAATCAGCCCCAGCATTTT. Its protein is CASSLGPGNTDNQPQHF.

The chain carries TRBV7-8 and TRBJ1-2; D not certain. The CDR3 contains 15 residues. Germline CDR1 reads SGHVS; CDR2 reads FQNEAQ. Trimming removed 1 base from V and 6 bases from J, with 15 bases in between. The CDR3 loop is CASSLGSQLFNGYTF. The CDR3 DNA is TGTGCCAGCAGCTTAGGGTCCCAACTATTTAATGGCTACACCTTC.